The 5 T cell receptor beta chains below all came from one sample that was sequenced in a study of blood T cells in healthy people across ages. Alongside a J-beta primer mix, a sample-barcoded 5' primer served in a second PCR lasting about 7 to 12 cycles. TCRdb itself ran the 5' RACE reads through MiXCR, one entry per CDR3 protein. Among around 1,900,000 distinct CDR3 sequences listed, roughly 43% were seen once. The material sequenced was blood. These receptors were collected from a human donor in good health.

This CDR3 is CASSLRQGSRPSYEQYF. CDR3 nucleotide sequence: TGTGCCAGCAGCTTACGGCAAGGGAGCAGGCCCTCATACGAGCAGTACTTC. The chain employs TRBV5-5 and TRBJ2-7; D may be TRBD2 (5 bases). The CDR3 length is 17 residues. V lost 2 bases and J 4 bases, leaving 22 bases between the germline ends. Germline values: CDR1 SGHKS, CDR2 YYEKEE (reference sequence).

The chain couples TRBV4-3 to TRBJ2-1; TRBD2 agrees at 10 bases. The CDR3 has 19 residues. Germline CDR1 LGHNA, CDR2 YSLEER. Germline trimming cut 0 bases from V and 5 bases from J; bases unmatched to any gene: 13. The CDR3 DNA reads TGCGCCAGCAGCCAAGATGGTCTAGTGAGCGGGGGGGCGGACAATGAGCAGTTCTTC. Translated: CASSQDGLVSGGADNEQFF.

This clonotype was detected only a few times. This chain connects TRBV12-3 or TRBV12-4 to TRBJ2-1; TRBD2 might be the D (5 bases). The CDR3 length is 13 residues. The ends were cut back, 7 bases at V and 4 bases at J, with 11 bases in the middle. The CDR3 reads CASITTGYNEQFF. The CDR3 DNA reads TGTGCCAGCATTACCACGGGGTACAATGAGCAGTTCTTC.

V and J are TRBV4-3 and TRBJ1-2; unclear D gene. V shed 4 bases and J shed 1 base, with 10 bases lying between them. The germline gives CDR1 LGHNA, CDR2 YSLEER. CDR3 length: 14 residues. The chain's CDR3 is CASSRSRFNYGYTF. In DNA form, the CDR3 reads TGCGCCAGCAGCCGGAGCCGCTTTAACTATGGCTACACCTTC.

The chain's CDR3 is CASSLQGWNEQYF. CDR3 coding DNA: TGTGCCAGCAGTCTACAGGGATGGAACGAGCAGTACTTC. The V and J genes are TRBV6-2 or TRBV6-3 and TRBJ2-7, with D perhaps TRBD1 (6 bases). Germline V gene lookup returns CDR1 MNHEY and CDR2 SVGEGT. The CDR3 runs 13 residues. The ends were cut back, 5 bases at V and 5 bases at J, with 13 bases in the middle.